The 5 T cell receptor beta chains below were found in one sample sequenced in a study of low-dose radiotherapy and immunotherapy resistance in tumors. The time point was: before trial treatment. Alpha and beta chains were covered, as first-strand cDNA relied on TRAV- and TRBV-specific primers. TCR amplification used about 20 PCR cycles, a constant-region primer and a V-primer adapter. Each CDR3 protein is one row after TCRdb ran MiXCR on the reads. The table lists tens of thousands of distinct CDR3 sequences, roughly 31% of them singletons. The sample in question was PBMCs, obtained before treatment. The receptors originated from a male donor with gallbladder cancer.

The chain employs TRBV29-1 and TRBJ2-3, with D maybe TRBD2 (6 bases). This CDR3 comprises 13 residues. CDR1 and CDR2 from the germline V gene are SQVTM and ANQGSEA. With 6 bases removed from V and 3 bases from J, the gap between germline ends came to 13 bases. CDR3: CSVSGGGTDTQYF. CDR3 bases: TGCAGCGTGAGCGGTGGGGGGACAGATACGCAGTATTTT.

This clonotype occurred many times. The chain carries TRBV9 and TRBJ1-4; TRBD1 is a possible D gene (5 bases). Germline CDR1 reads SGDLS; CDR2 reads YYNGEE. Trimming took off 5 bases at V and 3 bases at J, with 17 bases between the two ends. The CDR3 extends over 16 amino acids. The CDR3 region has the DNA TGTGCCAGCAGTCGAAACCAGGGTCAAGCTAATGAAAAACTGTTTTTT. Protein sequence: CASSRNQGQANEKLFF.

This clonotype has at least ten counts. The genes are TRBV2 and TRBJ2-7, with TRBD2 matching 8 bases. Trimming took 9 bases from V and 3 from J; bases not matched to a gene: 7. The V gene's germline CDR1 is SNHLY and CDR2 FYNNEI. The CDR3 length is 13 residues. This CDR3 is CARTPAGDYEQYF. The CDR3 bases are TGTGCCAGGACCCCAGCGGGGGACTACGAGCAGTACTTC.

The chain is built from TRBV29-1 and TRBJ2-3; the match to TRBD2 covers 9 bases. CDR1 SQVTM and CDR2 ANQGSEA come from the germline V gene. The CDR3 length is 14 residues. Trimming at V came to 4 bases and at J to 2 bases, leaving 4 bases not matched to a gene. In DNA form, the CDR3 reads TGCAGCGTTGCTGGCGGGGGGGCCACAGATACGCAGTATTTT. Translation: CSVAGGGATDTQYF.

This clonotype was observed many times. The chain links TRBV29-1 to TRBJ2-7, with a weak D call TRBD1 (6 bases). V lost 4 bases and J 3 bases, leaving 13 bases between the germline ends. Germline CDR1 reads SQVTM; CDR2 reads ANQGSEA. The CDR3 contains 13 residues. This CDR3 reads CSVVGDRRYEQYF. The CDR3, as DNA: TGCAGCGTTGTTGGAGACAGGCGCTACGAGCAGTACTTC.